This T cell receptor (beta chain) was sequenced for a study of shared clonotypes between healthy human individuals. General study points: A generally larger estimated richness was seen in naive subsets than in memory subsets. Non-shared clonotypes showed lower generation probabilities than clonotypes common to all four donors.

V lost 6 bases to trimming and J lost 2 bases, with 10 bases between them. The germline V gene has CDR1 SNHLY and CDR2 FYNNEI. CDR3 length: 13 residues. Once extracted for a subset, genomic DNA was divided evenly among several immunoSEQ plates. The authors loaded 200 ng DNA, tens of thousands of T cell genomes, into sorted-subset replicate PCRs. Produced via immunoSEQ multiplex PCR; TCRdb's table is partial and in-frame only. The table records under 650,000 clones, 90% to 96% of them present only once. About this clone: Antigen: not known.

The sample comprised naive CD4+ T cells sorted from blood. Subset indicated: CD45RA+ positively selected. The chain carries TRBV2 and TRBJ2-5; no reliable D call. The sequence was collected from a woman younger than 45 in good health. CDR3 amino acids: CASRKGQQETQYF. In nucleotides, the CDR3 is TGTGCCAGCAGGAAGGGCCAGCAAGAGACCCAGTACTTC.